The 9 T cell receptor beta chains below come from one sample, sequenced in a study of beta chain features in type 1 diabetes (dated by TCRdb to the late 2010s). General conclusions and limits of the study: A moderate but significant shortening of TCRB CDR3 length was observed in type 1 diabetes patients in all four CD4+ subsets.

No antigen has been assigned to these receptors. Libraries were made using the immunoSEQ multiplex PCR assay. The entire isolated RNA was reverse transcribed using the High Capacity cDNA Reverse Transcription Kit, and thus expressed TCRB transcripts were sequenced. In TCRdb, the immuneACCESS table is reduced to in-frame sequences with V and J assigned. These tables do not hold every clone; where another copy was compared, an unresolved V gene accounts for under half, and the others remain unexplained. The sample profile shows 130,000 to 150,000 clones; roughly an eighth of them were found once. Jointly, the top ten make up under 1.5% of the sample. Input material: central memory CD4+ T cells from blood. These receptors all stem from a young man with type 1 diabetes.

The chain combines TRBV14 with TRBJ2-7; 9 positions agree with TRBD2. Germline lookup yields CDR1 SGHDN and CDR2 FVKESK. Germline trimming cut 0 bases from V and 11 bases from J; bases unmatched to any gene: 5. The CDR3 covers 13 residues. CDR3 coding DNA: TGTGCCAGCAGCCAAGACTTCAGCGGGGGGAAGTACTTC. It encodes CASSQDFSGGKYF.

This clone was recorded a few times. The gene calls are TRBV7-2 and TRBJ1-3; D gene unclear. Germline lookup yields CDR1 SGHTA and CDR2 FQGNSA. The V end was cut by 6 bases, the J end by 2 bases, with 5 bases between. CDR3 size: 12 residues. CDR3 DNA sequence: TGTGCCAGCAGTCTCCCTGGAAACACCATATATTTT. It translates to CASSLPGNTIYF.

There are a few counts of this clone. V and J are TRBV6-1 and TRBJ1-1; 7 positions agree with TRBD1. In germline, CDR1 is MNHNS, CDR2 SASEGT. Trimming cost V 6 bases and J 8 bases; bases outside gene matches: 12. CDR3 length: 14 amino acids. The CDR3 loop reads CASSKETGQFEAFF. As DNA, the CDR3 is TGTGCCAGCAGCAAGGAGACAGGGCAATTCGAAGCTTTCTTT.

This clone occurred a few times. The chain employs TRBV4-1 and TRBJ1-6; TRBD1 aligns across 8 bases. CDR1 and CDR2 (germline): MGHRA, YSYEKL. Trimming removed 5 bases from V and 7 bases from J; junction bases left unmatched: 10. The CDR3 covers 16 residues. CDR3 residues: CASSNHQGAGNSPLHF. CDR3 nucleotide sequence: TGCGCCAGCAGCAACCACCAGGGGGCCGGGAATTCACCCCTCCACTTT.

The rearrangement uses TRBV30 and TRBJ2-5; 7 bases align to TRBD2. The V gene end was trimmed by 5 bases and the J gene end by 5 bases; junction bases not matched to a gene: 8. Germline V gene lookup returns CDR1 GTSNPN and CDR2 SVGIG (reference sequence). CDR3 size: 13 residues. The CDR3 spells CAWGKAGLETQYF. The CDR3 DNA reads TGTGCCTGGGGAAAAGCGGGGCTTGAGACCCAGTACTTC.

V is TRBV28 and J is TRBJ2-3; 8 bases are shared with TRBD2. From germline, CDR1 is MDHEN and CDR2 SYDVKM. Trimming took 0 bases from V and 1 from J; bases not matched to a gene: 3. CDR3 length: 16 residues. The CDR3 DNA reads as TGTGCCAGCAGTTTATGGAACGGGGGGGGCACAGATACGCAGTATTTT. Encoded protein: CASSLWNGGGTDTQYF.

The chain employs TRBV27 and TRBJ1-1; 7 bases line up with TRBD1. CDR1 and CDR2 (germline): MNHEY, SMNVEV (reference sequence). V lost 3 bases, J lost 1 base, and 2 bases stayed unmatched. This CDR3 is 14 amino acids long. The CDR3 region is CASSFGQANTEAFF. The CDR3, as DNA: TGTGCCAGCAGTTTCGGACAGGCGAACACTGAAGCTTTCTTT.

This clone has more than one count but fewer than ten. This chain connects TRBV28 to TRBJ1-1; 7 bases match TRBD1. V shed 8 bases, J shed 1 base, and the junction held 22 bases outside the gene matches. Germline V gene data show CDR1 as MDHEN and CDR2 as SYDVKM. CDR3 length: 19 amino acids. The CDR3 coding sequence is TGTGCCAGCTGCCCGTCCGCGGGAGCAGGGGGGAAGGGGAACACTGAAGCTTTCTTT. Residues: CASCPSAGAGGKGNTEAFF.

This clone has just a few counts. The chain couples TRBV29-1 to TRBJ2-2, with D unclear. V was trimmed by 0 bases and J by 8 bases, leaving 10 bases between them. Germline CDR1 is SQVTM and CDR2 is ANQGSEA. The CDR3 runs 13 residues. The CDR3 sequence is CSVEDPISGELFF. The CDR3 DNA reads TGCAGCGTTGAAGATCCAATCTCGGGGGAGCTGTTTTTT.